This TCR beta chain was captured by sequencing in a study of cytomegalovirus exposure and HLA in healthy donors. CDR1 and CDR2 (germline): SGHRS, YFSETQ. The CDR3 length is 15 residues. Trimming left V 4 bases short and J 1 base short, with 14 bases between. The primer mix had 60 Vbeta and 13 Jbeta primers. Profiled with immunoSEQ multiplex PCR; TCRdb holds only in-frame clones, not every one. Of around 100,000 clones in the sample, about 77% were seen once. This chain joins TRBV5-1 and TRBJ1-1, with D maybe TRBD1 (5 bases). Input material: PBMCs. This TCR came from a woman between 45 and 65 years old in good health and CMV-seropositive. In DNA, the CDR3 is TGCGCCAGCAGCGTTACCGACGGACAGAACACTGAAGCTTTCTTT. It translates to CASSVTDGQNTEAFF.